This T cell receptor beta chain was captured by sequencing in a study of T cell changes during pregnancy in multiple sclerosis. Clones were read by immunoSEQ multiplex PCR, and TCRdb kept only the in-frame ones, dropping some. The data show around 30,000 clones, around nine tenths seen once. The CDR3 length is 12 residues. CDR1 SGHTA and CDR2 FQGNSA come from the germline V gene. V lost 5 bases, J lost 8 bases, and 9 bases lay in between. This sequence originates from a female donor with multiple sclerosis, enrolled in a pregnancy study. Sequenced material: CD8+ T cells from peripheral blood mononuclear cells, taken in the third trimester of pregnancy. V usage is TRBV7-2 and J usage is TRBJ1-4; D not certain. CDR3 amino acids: CASSPPSEKLFF. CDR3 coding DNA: TGTGCCAGCAGCCCCCCCTCCGAAAAACTGTTTTTT.